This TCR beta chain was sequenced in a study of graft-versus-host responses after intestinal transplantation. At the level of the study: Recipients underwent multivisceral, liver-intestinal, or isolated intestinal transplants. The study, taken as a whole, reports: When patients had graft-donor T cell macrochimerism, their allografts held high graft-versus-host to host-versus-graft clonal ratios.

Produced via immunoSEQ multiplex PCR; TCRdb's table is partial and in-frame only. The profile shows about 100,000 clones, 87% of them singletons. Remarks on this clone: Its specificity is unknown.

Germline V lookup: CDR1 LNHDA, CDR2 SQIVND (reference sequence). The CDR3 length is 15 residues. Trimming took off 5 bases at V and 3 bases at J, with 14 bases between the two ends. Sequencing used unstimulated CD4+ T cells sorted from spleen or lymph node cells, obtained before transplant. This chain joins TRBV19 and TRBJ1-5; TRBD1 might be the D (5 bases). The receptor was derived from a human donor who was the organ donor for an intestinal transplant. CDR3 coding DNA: TGTGCCAGTAGTCCCCAGGAGGGGATCAATCAGCCCCAGCATTTT. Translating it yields CASSPQEGINQPQHF.